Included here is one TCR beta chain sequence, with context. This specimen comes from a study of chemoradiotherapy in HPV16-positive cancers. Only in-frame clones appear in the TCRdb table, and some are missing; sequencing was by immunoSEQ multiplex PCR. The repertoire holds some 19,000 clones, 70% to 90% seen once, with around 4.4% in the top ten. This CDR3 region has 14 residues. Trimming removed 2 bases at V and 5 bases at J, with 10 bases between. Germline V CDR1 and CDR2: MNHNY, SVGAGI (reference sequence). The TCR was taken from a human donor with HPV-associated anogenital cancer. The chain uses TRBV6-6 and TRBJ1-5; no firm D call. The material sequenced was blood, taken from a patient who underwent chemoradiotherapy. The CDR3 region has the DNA TGTGCCAGCAGTTACAGGGTGGGTGATCAGCCCCAGCATTTT. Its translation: CASSYRVGDQPQHF.